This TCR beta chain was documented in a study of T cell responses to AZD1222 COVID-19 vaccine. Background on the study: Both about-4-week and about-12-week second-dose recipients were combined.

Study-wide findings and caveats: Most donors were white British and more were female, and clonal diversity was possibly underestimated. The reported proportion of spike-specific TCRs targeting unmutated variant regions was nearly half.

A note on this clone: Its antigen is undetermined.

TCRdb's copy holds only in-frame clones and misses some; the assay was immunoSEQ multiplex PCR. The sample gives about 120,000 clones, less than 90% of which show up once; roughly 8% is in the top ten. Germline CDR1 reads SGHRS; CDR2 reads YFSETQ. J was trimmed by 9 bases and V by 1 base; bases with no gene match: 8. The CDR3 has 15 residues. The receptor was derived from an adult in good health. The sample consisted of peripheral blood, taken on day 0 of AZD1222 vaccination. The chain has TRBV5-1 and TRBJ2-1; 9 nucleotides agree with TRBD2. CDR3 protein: CASSLIGGRASEQFF. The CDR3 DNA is TGCGCCAGCAGCTTGATAGGCGGGAGGGCCAGTGAGCAGTTCTTC.